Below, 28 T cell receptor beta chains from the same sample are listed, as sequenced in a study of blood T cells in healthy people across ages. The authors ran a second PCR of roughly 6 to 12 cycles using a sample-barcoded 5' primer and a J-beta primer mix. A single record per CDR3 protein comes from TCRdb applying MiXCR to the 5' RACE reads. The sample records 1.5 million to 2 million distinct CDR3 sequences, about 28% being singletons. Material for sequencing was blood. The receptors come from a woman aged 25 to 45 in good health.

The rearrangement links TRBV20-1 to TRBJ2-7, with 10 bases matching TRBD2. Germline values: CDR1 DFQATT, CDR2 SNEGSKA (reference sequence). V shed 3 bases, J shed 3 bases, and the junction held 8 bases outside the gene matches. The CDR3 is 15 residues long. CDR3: CSARPLAGELYEQYF. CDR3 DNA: TGCAGTGCTAGGCCCCTAGCGGGAGAACTCTACGAGCAGTACTTC.

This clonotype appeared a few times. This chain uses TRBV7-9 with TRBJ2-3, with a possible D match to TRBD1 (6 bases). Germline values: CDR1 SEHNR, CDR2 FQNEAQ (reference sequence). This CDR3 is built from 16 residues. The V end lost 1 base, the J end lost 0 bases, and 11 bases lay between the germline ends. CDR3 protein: CASSLGRQGSTDTQYF. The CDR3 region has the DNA TGTGCCAGCAGCTTAGGTAGGCAGGGGAGCACAGATACGCAGTATTTT.

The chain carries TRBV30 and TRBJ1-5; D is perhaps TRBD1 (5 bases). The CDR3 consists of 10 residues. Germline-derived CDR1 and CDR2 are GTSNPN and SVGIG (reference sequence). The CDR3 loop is CAEGSTPQHF. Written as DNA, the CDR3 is TGTGCTGAGGGGTCTACGCCCCAGCATTTT. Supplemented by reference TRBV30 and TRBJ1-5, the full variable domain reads SQTIHQWPATLVQPVGSPLSLECTVEGTSNPNLYWYRQAAGRGLQLLFYSVGIGQISSEVPQNLSASRPQDRQFILSSKKLLLSDSGFYLCAEGSTPQHFGDGTRLSIL.

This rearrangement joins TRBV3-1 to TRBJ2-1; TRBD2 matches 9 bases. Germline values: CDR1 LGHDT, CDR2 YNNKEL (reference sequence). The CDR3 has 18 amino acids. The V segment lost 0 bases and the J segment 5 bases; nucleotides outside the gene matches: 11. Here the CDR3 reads CASSQDIWRSGGNNEQFF. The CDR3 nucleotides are TGTGCCAGCAGCCAAGATATTTGGCGTAGCGGGGGTAACAATGAGCAGTTCTTC.

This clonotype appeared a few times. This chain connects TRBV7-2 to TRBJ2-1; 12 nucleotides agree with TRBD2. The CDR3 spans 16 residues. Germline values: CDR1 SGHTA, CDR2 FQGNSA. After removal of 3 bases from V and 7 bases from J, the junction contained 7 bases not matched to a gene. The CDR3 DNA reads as TGTGCCAGCAGCTTTACGACTAGCGGGAGTGCTAATGAGCAGTTCTTC. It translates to CASSFTTSGSANEQFF.

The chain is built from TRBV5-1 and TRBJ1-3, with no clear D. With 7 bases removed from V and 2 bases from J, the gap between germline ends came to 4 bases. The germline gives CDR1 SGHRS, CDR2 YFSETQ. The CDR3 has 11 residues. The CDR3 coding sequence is TGCGCCAGCCAGACTGGAAACACCATATATTTT. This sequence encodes CASQTGNTIYF.

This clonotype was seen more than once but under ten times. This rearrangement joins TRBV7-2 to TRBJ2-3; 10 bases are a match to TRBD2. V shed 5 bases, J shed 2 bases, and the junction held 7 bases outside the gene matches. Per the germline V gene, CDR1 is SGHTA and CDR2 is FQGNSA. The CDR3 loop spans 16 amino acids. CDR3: CASSPDSGGITDTQYF. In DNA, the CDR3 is TGTGCCAGCAGCCCTGATAGCGGGGGGATCACAGATACGCAGTATTTT.

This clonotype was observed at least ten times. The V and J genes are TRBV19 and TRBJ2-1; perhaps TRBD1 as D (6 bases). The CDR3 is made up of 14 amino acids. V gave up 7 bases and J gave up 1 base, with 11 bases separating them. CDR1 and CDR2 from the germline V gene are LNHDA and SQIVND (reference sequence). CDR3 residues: CASNPRGSYNEQFF. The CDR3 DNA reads TGTGCCAGTAACCCCAGGGGTTCCTACAATGAGCAGTTCTTC.

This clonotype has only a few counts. DNA of the CDR3: TGTGCCAGCAGCTTGTCTTGGACTAGCGGGAGCACAGATACGCAGTATTTT. It translates to CASSLSWTSGSTDTQYF. The gene calls are TRBV5-4 and TRBJ2-3, with 11 bases lining up with TRBD2. Germline CDR1 is SGHNT and CDR2 is YYREEE (reference sequence). The ends lost 1 base at V and 0 bases at J; junction bases unmatched: 4. The CDR3 is 17 amino acids.

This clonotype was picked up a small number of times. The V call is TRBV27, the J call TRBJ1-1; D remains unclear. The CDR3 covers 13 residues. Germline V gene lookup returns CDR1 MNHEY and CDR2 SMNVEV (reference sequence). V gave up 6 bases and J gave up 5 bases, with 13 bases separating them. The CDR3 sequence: CASSLRVLTEAFF. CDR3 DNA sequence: TGTGCCAGCAGCTTGCGGGTGTTGACTGAAGCTTTCTTT.

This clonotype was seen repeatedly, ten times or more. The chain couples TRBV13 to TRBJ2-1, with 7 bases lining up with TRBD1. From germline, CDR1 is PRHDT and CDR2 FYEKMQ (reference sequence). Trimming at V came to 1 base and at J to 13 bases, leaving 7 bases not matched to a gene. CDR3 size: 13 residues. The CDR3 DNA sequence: TGTGCCAGCAGCTTAGCGGGACAGCGAACACAGTTCTTC. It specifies CASSLAGQRTQFF.

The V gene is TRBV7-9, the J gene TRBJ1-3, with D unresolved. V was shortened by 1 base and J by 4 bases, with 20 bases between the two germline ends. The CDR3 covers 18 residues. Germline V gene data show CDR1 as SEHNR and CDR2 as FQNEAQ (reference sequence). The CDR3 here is CASSLEFPKGLAGNTIYF. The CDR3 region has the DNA TGTGCCAGCAGCTTAGAATTTCCAAAGGGTCTCGCCGGAAACACCATATATTTT.

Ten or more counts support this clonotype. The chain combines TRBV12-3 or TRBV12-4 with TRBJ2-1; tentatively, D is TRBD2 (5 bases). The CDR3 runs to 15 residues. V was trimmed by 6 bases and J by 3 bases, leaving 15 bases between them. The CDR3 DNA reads TGTGCCAGCAGCCCTACTAGGCCCAACTACAATGAGCAGTTCTTC. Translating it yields CASSPTRPNYNEQFF.

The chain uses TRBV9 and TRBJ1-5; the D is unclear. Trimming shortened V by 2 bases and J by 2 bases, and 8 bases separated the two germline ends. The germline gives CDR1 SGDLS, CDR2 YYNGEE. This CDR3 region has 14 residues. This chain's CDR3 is CASSVGMGNQPQHF. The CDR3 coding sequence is TGTGCCAGCAGCGTGGGGATGGGCAATCAGCCCCAGCATTTT.

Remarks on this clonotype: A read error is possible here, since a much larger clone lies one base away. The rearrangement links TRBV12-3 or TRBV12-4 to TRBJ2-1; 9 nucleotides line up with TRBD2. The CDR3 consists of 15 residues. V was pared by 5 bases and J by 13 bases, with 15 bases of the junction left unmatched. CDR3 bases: TGTGCCAGCAGTCCCCGGGGACTAGCACGAGAGACCCAGTTCTTC. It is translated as CASSPRGLARETQFF.

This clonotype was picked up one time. This chain's CDR3 is CSVEDTNTIYF. CDR3 coding DNA: TGCAGCGTTGAAGATACGAACACCATATATTTT. This chain links TRBV29-1 with TRBJ1-3; D remains unclear. The CDR3 is made up of 11 amino acids. V was trimmed by 0 bases and J by 7 bases, leaving 4 bases between them. The germline V gene encodes CDR1 SQVTM and CDR2 ANQGSEA.

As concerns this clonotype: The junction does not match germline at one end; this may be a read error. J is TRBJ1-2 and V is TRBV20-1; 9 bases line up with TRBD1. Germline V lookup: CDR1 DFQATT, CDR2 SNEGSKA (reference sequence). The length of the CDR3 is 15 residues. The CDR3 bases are TGCAGTGCCAGGGACAGGGTTCTAGCTAACTATGGCCACACCTTC. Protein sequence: CSARDRVLANYGHTF.

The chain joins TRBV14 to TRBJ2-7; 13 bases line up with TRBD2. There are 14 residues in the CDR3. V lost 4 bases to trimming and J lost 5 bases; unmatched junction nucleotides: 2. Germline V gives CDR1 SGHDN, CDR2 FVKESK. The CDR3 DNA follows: TGTGCCAGCAGCCGACTAGCGGGAGGTGACGAGCAGTACTTC. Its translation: CASSRLAGGDEQYF.

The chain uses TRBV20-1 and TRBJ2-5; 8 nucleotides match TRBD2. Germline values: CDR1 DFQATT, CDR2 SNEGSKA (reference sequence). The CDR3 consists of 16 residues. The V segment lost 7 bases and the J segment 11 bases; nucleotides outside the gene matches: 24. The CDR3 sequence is CSGQRGLAGGDNEQYF. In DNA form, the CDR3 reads TGCAGTGGGCAGAGGGGCTTGGCGGGGGGAGACAATGAGCAGTACTTC.

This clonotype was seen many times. This chain's CDR3 is CATSDSLAVQETQYF. In DNA form, the CDR3 reads TGTGCCACCAGTGATTCCCTAGCGGTCCAAGAGACCCAGTACTTC. The gene calls are TRBV24-1 and TRBJ2-5; TRBD2 matches at 7 bases. Germline CDR1 reads KGHDR; CDR2 reads SFDVKD. The CDR3 is 15 amino acids. Trimming removed 2 bases from V and 1 base from J; junction bases left unmatched: 3.

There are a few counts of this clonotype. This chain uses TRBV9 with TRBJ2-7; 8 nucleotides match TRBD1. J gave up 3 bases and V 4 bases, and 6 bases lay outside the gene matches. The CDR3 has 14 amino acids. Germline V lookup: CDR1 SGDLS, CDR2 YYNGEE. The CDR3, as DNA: TGTGCCAGCAGCCGCCAGGGACAGGACTACGAGCAGTACTTC. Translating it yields CASSRQGQDYEQYF.

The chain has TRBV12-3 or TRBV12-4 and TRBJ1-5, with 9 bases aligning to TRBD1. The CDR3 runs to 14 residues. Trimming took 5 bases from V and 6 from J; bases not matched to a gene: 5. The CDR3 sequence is CASSGTGILQPQHF. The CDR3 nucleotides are TGTGCCAGCAGTGGGACAGGGATTCTTCAGCCCCAGCATTTT.

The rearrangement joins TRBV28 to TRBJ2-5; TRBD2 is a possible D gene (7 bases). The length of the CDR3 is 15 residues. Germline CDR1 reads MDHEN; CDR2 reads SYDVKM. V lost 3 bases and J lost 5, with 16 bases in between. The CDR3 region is CASSFLGGPGETQYF. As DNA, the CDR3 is TGTGCCAGCAGTTTTCTCGGGGGGCCAGGGGAGACCCAGTACTTC.

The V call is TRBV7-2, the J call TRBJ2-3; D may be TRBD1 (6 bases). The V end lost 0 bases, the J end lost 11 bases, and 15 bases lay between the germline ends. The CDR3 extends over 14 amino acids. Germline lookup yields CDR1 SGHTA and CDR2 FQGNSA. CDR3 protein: CASSLAQGTSRQYF. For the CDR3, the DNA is TGTGCCAGCAGCTTAGCCCAGGGGACGTCCAGGCAGTATTTT.

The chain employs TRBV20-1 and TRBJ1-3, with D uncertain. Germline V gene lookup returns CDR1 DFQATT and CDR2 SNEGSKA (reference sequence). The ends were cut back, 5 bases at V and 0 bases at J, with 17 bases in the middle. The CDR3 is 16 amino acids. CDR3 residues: CSAPLWRHSSGNTIYF. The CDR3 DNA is TGCAGTGCTCCGCTATGGAGACACTCCTCTGGAAACACCATATATTTT.

The CDR3 DNA reads as TGTGCCAGCAGCTGGGCCCGGCTGACCTGGAACACTGAAGCTTTCTTT. It specifies CASSWARLTWNTEAFF. V usage is TRBV12-3 or TRBV12-4 and J usage is TRBJ1-1, with D uncertain. V was pared by 6 bases and J by 1 base, with 18 bases between. The CDR3 is made up of 16 amino acids.

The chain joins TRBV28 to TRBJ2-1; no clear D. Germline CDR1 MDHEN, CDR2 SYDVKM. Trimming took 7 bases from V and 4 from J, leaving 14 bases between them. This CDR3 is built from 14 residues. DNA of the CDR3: TGTGCCAGCACCCCGAAGGCCACTTACAATGAGCAGTTCTTC. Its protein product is CASTPKATYNEQFF.

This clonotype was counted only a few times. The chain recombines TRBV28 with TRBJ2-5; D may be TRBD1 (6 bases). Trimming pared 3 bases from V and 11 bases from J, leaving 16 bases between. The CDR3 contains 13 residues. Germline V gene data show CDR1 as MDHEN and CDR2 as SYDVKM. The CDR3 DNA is TGTGCCAGCAGTTTCCCAGGGGACCCTGAGCAGTACTTC. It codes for CASSFPGDPEQYF.